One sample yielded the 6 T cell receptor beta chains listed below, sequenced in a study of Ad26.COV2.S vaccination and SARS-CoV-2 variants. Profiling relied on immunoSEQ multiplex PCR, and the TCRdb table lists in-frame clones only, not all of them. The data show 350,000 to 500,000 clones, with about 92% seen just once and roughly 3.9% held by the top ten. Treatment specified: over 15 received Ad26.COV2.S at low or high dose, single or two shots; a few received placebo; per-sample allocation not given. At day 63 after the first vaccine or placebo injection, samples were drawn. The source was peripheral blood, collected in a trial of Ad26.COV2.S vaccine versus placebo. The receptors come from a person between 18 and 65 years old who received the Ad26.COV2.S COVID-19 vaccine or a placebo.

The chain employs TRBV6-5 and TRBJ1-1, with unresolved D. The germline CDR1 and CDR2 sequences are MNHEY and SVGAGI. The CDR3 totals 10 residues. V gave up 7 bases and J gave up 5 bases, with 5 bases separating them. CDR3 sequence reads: CASKGTEAFF. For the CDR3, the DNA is TGTGCCAGCAAAGGTACTGAAGCTTTCTTT.

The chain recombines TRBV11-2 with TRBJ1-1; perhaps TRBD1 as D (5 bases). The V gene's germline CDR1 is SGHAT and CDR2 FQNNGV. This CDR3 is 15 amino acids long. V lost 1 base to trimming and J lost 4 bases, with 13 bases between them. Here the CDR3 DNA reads TGTGCCAGCAGCTTAGCTTCCAGGGTACCCACTGAAGCTTTCTTT. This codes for CASSLASRVPTEAFF.

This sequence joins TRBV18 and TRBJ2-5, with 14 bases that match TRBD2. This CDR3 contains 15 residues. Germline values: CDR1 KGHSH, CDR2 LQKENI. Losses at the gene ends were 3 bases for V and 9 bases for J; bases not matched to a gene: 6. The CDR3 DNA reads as TGTGCCAGCTCACCGGGGACTAGCGGGAGTTTATCCCAGTACTTC. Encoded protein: CASSPGTSGSLSQYF.

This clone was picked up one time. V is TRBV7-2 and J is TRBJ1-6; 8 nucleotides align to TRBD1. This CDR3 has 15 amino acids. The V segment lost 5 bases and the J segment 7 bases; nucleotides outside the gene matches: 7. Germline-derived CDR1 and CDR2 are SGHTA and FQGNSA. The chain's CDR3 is CASSQGSGGNSPLHF. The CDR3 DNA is TGTGCCAGCAGCCAGGGATCAGGGGGCAATTCACCCCTCCACTTT.

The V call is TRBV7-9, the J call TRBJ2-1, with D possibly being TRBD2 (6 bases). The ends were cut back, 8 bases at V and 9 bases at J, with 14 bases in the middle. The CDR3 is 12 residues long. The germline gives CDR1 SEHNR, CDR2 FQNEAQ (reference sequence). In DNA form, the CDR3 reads TGTGCCAGCCTGGAGGGACGGGGTGAGCAGTTCTTC. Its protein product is CASLEGRGEQFF.

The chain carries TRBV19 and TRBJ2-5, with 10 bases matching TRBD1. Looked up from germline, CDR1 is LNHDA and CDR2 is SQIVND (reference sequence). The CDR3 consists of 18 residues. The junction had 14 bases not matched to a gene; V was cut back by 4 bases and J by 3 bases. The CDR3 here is CASSNAGTGARRKETQYF. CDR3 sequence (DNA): TGTGCCAGTAGTAACGCCGGGACAGGGGCAAGAAGAAAAGAGACCCAGTACTTC.